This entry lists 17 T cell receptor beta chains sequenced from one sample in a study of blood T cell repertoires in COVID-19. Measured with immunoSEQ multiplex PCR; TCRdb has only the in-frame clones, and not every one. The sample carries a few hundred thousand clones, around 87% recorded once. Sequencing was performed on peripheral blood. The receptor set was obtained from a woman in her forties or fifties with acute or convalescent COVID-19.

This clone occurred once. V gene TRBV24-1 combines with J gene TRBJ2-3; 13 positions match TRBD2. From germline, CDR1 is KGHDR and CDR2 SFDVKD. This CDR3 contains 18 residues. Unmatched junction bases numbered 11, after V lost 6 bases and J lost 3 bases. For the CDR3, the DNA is TGTGCCACCAGTAATCGCCTTGGACTAGCGGGAGCAACAGATACGCAGTATTTT. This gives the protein CATSNRLGLAGATDTQYF.

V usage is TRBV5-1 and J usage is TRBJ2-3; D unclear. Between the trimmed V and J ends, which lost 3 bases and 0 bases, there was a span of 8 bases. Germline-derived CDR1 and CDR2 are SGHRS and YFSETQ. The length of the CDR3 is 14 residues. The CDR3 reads CASSSRSSTDTQYF. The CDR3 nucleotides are TGCGCCAGCAGCTCCCGGTCAAGCACAGATACGCAGTATTTT.

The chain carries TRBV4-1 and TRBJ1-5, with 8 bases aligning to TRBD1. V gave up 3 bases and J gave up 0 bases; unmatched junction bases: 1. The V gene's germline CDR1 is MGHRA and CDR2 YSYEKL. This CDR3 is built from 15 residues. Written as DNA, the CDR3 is TGCGCCAGCAGCCAGACAGGGGATAGCAATCAGCCCCAGCATTTT. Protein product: CASSQTGDSNQPQHF.

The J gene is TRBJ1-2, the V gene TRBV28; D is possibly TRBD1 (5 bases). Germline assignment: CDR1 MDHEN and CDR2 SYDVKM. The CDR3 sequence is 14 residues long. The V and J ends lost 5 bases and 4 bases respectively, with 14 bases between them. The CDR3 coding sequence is TGTGCCAGCAGTCGCCTTCAGGGAAGCTATGGCTACACCTTC. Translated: CASSRLQGSYGYTF.

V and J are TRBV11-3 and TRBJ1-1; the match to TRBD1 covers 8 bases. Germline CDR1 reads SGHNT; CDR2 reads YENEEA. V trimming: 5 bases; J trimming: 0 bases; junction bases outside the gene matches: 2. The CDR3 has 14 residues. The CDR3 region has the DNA TGTGCCAGCAGCGGACAGGGCTTGAACACTGAAGCTTTCTTT. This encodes CASSGQGLNTEAFF.

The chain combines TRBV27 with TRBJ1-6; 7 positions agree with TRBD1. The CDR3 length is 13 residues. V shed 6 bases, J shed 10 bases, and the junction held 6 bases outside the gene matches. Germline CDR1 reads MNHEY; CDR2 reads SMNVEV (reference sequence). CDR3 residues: CASRITGASPLHF. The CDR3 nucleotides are TGTGCCAGCAGAATTACAGGGGCCTCACCCCTCCACTTT.

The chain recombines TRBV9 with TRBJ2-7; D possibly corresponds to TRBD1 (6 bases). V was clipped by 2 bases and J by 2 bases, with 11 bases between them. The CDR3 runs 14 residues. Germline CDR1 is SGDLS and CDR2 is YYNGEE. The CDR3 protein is CASSVSGATYEQYF. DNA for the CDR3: TGTGCCAGCAGCGTCTCAGGGGCAACCTACGAGCAGTACTTC.

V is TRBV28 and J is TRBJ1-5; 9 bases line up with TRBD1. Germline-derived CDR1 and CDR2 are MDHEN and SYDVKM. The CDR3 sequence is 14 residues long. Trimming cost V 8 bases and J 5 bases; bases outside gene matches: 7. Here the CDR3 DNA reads TGTGCCAGCGGCCCCGGGACAGGGTATCAGCCCCAGCATTTT. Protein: CASGPGTGYQPQHF. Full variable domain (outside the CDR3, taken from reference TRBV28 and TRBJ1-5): DVKVTQSSRYLVKRTGEKVFLECVQDMDHENMFWYRQDPGLGLRLIYFSYDVKMKEKGDIPEGYSVSREKKERFSLILESASTNQTSMYLCASGPGTGYQPQHFGDGTRLSIL.

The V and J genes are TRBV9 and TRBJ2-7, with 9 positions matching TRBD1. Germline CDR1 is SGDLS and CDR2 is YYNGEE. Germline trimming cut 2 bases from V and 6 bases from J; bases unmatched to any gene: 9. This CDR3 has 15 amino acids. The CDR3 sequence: CASSVSGQGVGEQYF. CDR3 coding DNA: TGTGCCAGCAGCGTCTCGGGACAGGGTGTCGGCGAGCAGTACTTC.

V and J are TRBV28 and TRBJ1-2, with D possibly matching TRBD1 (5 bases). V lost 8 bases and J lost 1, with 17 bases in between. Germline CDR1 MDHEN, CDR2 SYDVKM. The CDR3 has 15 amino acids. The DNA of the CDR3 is TGTGCCAGCCAAGTGTGGCAGGGCCTTAACTATGGCTACACCTTC. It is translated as CASQVWQGLNYGYTF.

The CDR3 DNA sequence: TGTGCCAGCAGCGGGCCGGGGGTTTCCCACGAGCAGTACTTC. It codes for CASSGPGVSHEQYF. The chain uses TRBV28 and TRBJ2-7, with D possibly TRBD2 on 6 matching bases. The CDR3 is 14 amino acids. Trimming shortened V by 6 bases and J by 5 bases, and 17 bases separated the two germline ends. Per the germline V gene, CDR1 is MDHEN and CDR2 is SYDVKM. The entire variable domain, with the rest obtained from reference TRBV28 and TRBJ2-7, is as follows: DVKVTQSSRYLVKRTGEKVFLECVQDMDHENMFWYRQDPGLGLRLIYFSYDVKMKEKGDIPEGYSVSREKKERFSLILESASTNQTSMYLCASSGPGVSHEQYFGPGTRLTVT.

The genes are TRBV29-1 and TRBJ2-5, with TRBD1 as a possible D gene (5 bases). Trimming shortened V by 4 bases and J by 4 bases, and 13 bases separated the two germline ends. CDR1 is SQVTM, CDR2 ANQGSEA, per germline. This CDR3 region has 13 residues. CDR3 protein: CSVGSGILETQYF. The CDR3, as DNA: TGCAGCGTTGGTTCAGGGATCCTAGAGACCCAGTACTTC.

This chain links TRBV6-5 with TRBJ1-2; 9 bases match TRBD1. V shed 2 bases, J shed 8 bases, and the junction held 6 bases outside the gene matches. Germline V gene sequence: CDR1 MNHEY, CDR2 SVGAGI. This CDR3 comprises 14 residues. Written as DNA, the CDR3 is TGTGCCAGCAGTTACACGACAGGGGGTTTCGGCTACACCTTC. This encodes CASSYTTGGFGYTF.

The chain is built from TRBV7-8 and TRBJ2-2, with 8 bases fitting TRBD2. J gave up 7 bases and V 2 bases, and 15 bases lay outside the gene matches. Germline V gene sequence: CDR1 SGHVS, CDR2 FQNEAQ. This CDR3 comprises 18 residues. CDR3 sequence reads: CASSLLRQRERLGGELFF. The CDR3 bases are TGTGCCAGCAGCTTATTACGCCAGCGGGAGCGCCTGGGCGGGGAGCTGTTTTTT. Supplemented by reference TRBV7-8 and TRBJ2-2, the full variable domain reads GAGVSQSPRYKVAKRGQDVALRCDPISGHVSLFWYQQALGQGPEFLTYFQNEAQLDKSGLPSDRFFAERPEGSVSTLKIQRTQQEDSAVYLCASSLLRQRERLGGELFFGEGSRLTVL.

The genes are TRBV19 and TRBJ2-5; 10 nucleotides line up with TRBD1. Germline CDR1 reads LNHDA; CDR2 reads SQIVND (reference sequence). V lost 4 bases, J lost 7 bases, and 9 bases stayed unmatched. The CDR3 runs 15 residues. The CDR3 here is CASSSQGQGIGTQYF. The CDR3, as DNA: TGTGCCAGTAGTAGCCAGGGACAGGGGATCGGGACCCAGTACTTC.

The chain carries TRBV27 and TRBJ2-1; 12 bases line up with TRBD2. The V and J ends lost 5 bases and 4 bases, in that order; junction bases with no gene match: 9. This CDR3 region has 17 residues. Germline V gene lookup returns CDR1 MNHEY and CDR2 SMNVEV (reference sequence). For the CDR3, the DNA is TGTGCCAGCAGTATCTTCCCTAGCGGGAGGGCGTACAATGAGCAGTTCTTC. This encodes CASSIFPSGRAYNEQFF.

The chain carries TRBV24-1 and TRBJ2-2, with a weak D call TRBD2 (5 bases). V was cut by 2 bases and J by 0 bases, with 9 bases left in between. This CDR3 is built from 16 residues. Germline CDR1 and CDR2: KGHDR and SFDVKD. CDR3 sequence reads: CATSDYTGSNTGELFF. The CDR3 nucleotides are TGTGCCACCAGTGATTATACGGGATCGAACACCGGGGAGCTGTTTTTT.